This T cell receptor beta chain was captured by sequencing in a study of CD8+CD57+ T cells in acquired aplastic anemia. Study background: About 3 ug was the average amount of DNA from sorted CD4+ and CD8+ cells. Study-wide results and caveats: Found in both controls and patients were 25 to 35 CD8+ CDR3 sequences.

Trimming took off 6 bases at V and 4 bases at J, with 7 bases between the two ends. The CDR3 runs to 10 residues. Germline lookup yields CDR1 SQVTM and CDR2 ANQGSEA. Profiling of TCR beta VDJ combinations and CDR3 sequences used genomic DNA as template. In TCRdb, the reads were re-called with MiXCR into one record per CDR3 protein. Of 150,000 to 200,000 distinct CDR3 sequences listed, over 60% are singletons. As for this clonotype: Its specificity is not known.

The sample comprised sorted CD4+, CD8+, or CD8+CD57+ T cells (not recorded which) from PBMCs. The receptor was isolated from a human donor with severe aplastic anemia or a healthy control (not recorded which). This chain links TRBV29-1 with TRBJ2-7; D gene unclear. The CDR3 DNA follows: TGCAGCGTCGCCGATTACGAGCAGTACTTC. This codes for CSVADYEQYF.